The present entry profiles one TCR beta chain with its context. These data originate in a study of blood T cells in healthy people across ages. It was with a sample-barcoded 5' primer and a J-beta primer mix that a second PCR of about 7 to 12 cycles was run. All samples gave at least 2.5 million CDR3-containing paired-end reads. TCRdb recomputed calls from the 5' RACE reads with MiXCR, one row per CDR3 protein. Counted here are approximately 780,000 distinct CDR3 sequences, roughly 25% occurring once; the ten biggest clones make up under 3%. The CDR3 spans 14 residues. CDR1 is MDHEN and CDR2 is SYDVKM in the germline V gene. V lost 7 bases to trimming and J lost 4 bases, with 16 bases between them. Separately, the same data were catalogued under a study of T cells of mothers and their children.

J is TRBJ1-1 and V is TRBV28, with D maybe TRBD1 (5 bases). Sequenced sample: blood. The TCR comes from a boy between 5 and 17 years old in good health. As DNA, the CDR3 is TGTGCCAGCATGAGGGGAGGGGTGGTCACTGAAGCTTTCTTT. This translates into CASMRGGVVTEAFF.